This TCR beta chain was identified during a study of monozygotic twins with inflammatory bowel disease. The study's findings and limits: Evidence did not back any single strong signal or clonotype linked to IBD.

The germline CDR1 and CDR2 sequences are SGHDT and YYEEEE. The CDR3 has 14 amino acids. TCRdb reanalyzed the 5' RACE reads and collapses them to one entry per CDR3 protein, without DNA. The listing records a few hundred thousand distinct CDR3 sequences. Regarding this clonotype: Antigen specificity is unknown.

This receptor was identified in a human donor with ulcerative colitis or Crohn's disease, or a healthy co-twin of an affected twin (not recorded which). The chain uses TRBV5-6 and TRBJ1-2; TCRdb picks TRBD1, but there is no DNA to check that call. Sample: blood. This chain's CDR3 is CASSLMQGAYGYTF.